Each of the 23 T cell receptor beta chains below was sequenced from the same sample in a study of persistence of HIV-infected CD4 T cells. An overlapping HIV-1 Gag peptide pool stimulated these cells at 1 ug/peptide/mL. Memory cells lacking CD40L and CD69 with high CD45RO were sorted. These receptors are not linked to any known antigen. Sequencing used immunoSEQ version 4 in survey mode. The data were produced by immunoSEQ multiplex PCR, yet TCRdb's version contains in-frame clones alone and is incomplete. The sample records about 40,000 clones, approximately 78% being singletons. Source: CD4+ T cells sorted from PBMCs after roughly 17-hour stimulation, taken from a patient who received antiretroviral therapy. The receptors were gathered from an adult man with HIV who was CMV-seropositive.

The chain recombines TRBV7-6 with TRBJ2-2, with TRBD2 matching over 10 bases. Germline V gene lookup returns CDR1 SGHVS and CDR2 FNYEAQ. With V trimmed by 3 bases and J by 4 bases, 11 bases remained unmatched. The length of the CDR3 is 18 residues. DNA of the CDR3: TGTGCCAGCAGCTTGGGGCCTAGCGGGAGTTCGGGCACCGGGGAGCTGTTTTTT. Residues: CASSLGPSGSSGTGELFF. The full variable domain, with the rest looked up from reference TRBV7-6 and TRBJ2-2, is GAGVSQSPRYKVTKRGQDVALRCDPISGHVSLYWYRQALGQGPEFLTYFNYEAQQDKSGLPNDRFSAERPEGSISTLTIQRTEQRDSAMYRCASSLGPSGSSGTGELFFGEGSRLTVL.

This clone was seen more than once but under ten times. The chain links TRBV19 to TRBJ1-1; weak D call: TRBD1 (5 bases). Trimming pared 6 bases from V and 1 base from J, leaving 12 bases between. The germline V gene has CDR1 LNHDA and CDR2 SQIVND (reference sequence). This CDR3 contains 14 residues. DNA of the CDR3: TGTGCCAGTAGCCAAATAACAGGGAACACTGAAGCTTTCTTT. It codes for CASSQITGNTEAFF.

This rearrangement joins TRBV11-2 to TRBJ1-6, with D hard to call. Per germline, CDR1 SGHAT and CDR2 FQNNGV. The CDR3 loop spans 15 amino acids. The V and J ends lost 3 bases and 0 bases respectively, with 6 bases between them. The CDR3 spells CASSLRGSYNSPLHF. The CDR3 DNA sequence: TGTGCCAGCAGCTTGAGAGGCTCCTATAATTCACCCCTCCACTTT.

The chain employs TRBV3-1 (or the pseudogene TRBV3-2) and TRBJ1-2; no clear D gene. Trimming stripped 5 bases from V and 0 bases from J, with 13 bases between. This CDR3 spans 15 amino acids. Germline V gene data show CDR1 as LGHDT and CDR2 as YNNKEL (reference sequence). The chain's CDR3 is CASSSNWGTNYGYTF. The CDR3 nucleotides read TGTGCCAGCAGCTCTAACTGGGGAACTAACTATGGCTACACCTTC.

This chain joins TRBV7-2 and TRBJ1-2, with a possible D match to TRBD1 (5 bases). Germline V gives CDR1 SGHTA, CDR2 FQGNSA. The CDR3 consists of 15 residues. V was shortened by 5 bases and J by 6 bases, with 19 bases between the two germline ends. The CDR3 region is CASSRALGGENGYTF. The CDR3 DNA sequence: TGTGCCAGCAGCCGGGCGTTGGGGGGGGAGAATGGCTACACCTTC.

This chain joins TRBV7-6 and TRBJ1-1; TRBD1 is a possible D gene (6 bases). This CDR3 region has 16 residues. Deletions cut 8 bases from V and 1 base from J, with 20 bases between. CDR1 and CDR2 from the germline V gene are SGHVS and FNYEAQ. The chain's CDR3 is CASSGETGSGNTEAFF. CDR3 DNA sequence: TGTGCCAGCTCAGGAGAGACAGGCTCTGGGAACACTGAAGCTTTCTTT. Full variable domain (outside the CDR3, taken from reference TRBV7-6 and TRBJ1-1): GAGVSQSPRYKVTKRGQDVALRCDPISGHVSLYWYRQALGQGPEFLTYFNYEAQQDKSGLPNDRFSAERPEGSISTLTIQRTEQRDSAMYRCASSGETGSGNTEAFFGQGTRLTVV.

The rearrangement links TRBV29-1 to TRBJ2-3; D possibly corresponds to TRBD2 (7 bases). From germline, CDR1 is SQVTM and CDR2 ANQGSEA. Trimming stripped 7 bases from V and 6 bases from J, with 20 bases between. This CDR3 spans 14 amino acids. CDR3 sequence reads: CSASWGGAGDTQYF. CDR3 in DNA: TGCAGCGCCTCCTGGGGGGGGGCGGGCGATACGCAGTATTTT.

This clone was detected only a few times. This CDR3 reads CSVEDPLGTGGSYEQYF. In nucleotides, the CDR3 is TGCAGCGTTGAAGATCCTTTAGGGACAGGGGGTTCCTACGAGCAGTACTTC. J is TRBJ2-7 and V is TRBV29-1; 11 bases fit TRBD1. The V gene end was trimmed by 0 bases and the J gene end by 1 base; junction bases not matched to a gene: 8. CDR1 and CDR2 (germline): SQVTM, ANQGSEA. CDR3 length: 17 amino acids.

The chain combines TRBV20-1 with TRBJ2-1; no clear D. CDR3 length: 10 residues. Germline V lookup: CDR1 DFQATT, CDR2 SNEGSKA (reference sequence). The V gene lost 4 bases and the J gene lost 8 bases, with 6 bases spanning the gap. The CDR3 protein is CSANVYEQFF. The CDR3 DNA reads as TGCAGTGCTAACGTATATGAGCAGTTCTTC.

The rearrangement joins TRBV2 to TRBJ1-5, with a weak D call TRBD1 (5 bases). CDR1 and CDR2 from the germline V gene are SNHLY and FYNNEI. The CDR3 extends over 14 amino acids. The V end lost 7 bases, the J end lost 3 bases, and 13 bases lay between the germline ends. CDR3 nucleotide sequence: TGTGCCAGCACAATAGGGACTCTCAATCAGCCCCAGCATTTT. It encodes CASTIGTLNQPQHF.

The chain couples TRBV3-1 (or the pseudogene TRBV3-2) to TRBJ1-2, with a possible D match to TRBD1 (5 bases). The CDR3 runs 15 residues. From germline, CDR1 is LGHDT and CDR2 YNNKEL (reference sequence). With 1 base removed from V and 4 bases from J, the gap between germline ends came to 13 bases. The CDR3 sequence: CASSQVGGGAYGYTF. In DNA, the CDR3 is TGTGCCAGCAGCCAAGTAGGAGGCGGGGCCTATGGCTACACCTTC.

The chain carries TRBV29-1 and TRBJ1-1, with D uncertain. CDR3 length: 11 amino acids. Trimming took 6 bases from V and 1 from J, leaving 6 bases between them. Per the germline V gene, CDR1 is SQVTM and CDR2 is ANQGSEA. Here the CDR3 reads CSVTPNTEAFF. The CDR3 coding sequence is TGCAGCGTCACACCGAACACTGAAGCTTTCTTT.

This clone was counted a single time. The V and J genes are TRBV5-6 and TRBJ2-5, with no clear D. Trimming cost V 7 bases and J 0 bases, with 10 bases left between them. The CDR3 contains 13 residues. The germline V gene encodes CDR1 SGHDT and CDR2 YYEEEE. The CDR3 reads CASSTGHQETQYF. CDR3 sequence (DNA): TGTGCCAGCTCCACCGGGCACCAAGAGACCCAGTACTTC.

This sequence joins TRBV6-1 and TRBJ1-3; maybe TRBD1 (6 bases). Germline V lookup: CDR1 MNHNS, CDR2 SASEGT. CDR3 size: 16 residues. V was pared by 4 bases and J by 0 bases, with 13 bases between. CDR3 sequence: CASSATGQFSGNTIYF. The CDR3 DNA follows: TGTGCCAGCAGTGCTACCGGACAGTTCTCTGGAAACACCATATATTTT.

The chain combines TRBV6-5 with TRBJ2-5; TRBD2 might be the D (5 bases). Germline lookup yields CDR1 MNHEY and CDR2 SVGAGI. Trimming removed 6 bases from V and 4 bases from J, with 18 bases in between. The CDR3 is 15 amino acids. CDR3: CASSPTTLAPETQYF. DNA for the CDR3: TGTGCCAGCAGCCCCACTACGTTAGCGCCAGAGACCCAGTACTTC.

This chain joins TRBV21-1 and TRBJ1-5. TRBV21-1 is deemed a pseudogene. The CDR3 is made up of 9 amino acids. CDR3 in amino acids: CASLLPQHF. As DNA, the CDR3 is TGTGCCAGCCTCTTACCCCAGCATTTT.

The sample holds a few counts of this clone. The chain couples TRBV6-6 to TRBJ2-2; 7 bases fit TRBD2. J gave up 6 bases and V 9 bases, and 10 bases lay outside the gene matches. From germline, CDR1 is MNHNY and CDR2 SVGAGI (reference sequence). The CDR3 covers 14 residues. The CDR3 nucleotides are TGTGCCAGTGAGGGACTACAATCCTCCGGGGAGCTGTTTTTT. Translation gives CASEGLQSSGELFF.

The chain recombines TRBV11-3 with TRBJ2-5, with TRBD2 matching over 11 bases. The CDR3 covers 15 residues. CDR1 is SGHNT, CDR2 YENEEA, per germline. Trimming took 5 bases from V and 4 from J; bases not matched to a gene: 6. CDR3 bases: TGTGCCAGCAGCGCTGGTACTAGCGGGGGAGAGACCCAGTACTTC. Encoded protein: CASSAGTSGGETQYF.

CDR3 loop: CASSQDRSGRSFQETQYF. CDR3 nucleotides: TGTGCCAGCAGCCAAGATAGAAGCGGGAGGTCCTTCCAAGAGACCCAGTACTTC. This sequence joins TRBV3-1 (or the pseudogene TRBV3-2) and TRBJ2-5; 9 nucleotides line up with TRBD2. The CDR3 contains 18 residues. Germline V gene lookup returns CDR1 LGHDT and CDR2 YNNKEL (reference sequence). V was pared by 0 bases and J by 1 base, with 9 bases of the junction left unmatched.

V and J are TRBV20-1 and TRBJ2-7; perhaps TRBD1 as D (6 bases). V was shortened by 3 bases and J by 2 bases, with 14 bases between the two germline ends. Germline CDR1 and CDR2: DFQATT and SNEGSKA (reference sequence). This CDR3 contains 14 residues. This CDR3 reads CSASVDRSPYEQYF. DNA of the CDR3: TGCAGTGCTAGTGTTGACAGGAGCCCCTACGAGCAGTACTTC.

The chain is built from TRBV6-2 or TRBV6-3 and TRBJ1-4, with D possibly matching TRBD1 (6 bases). Germline CDR1 reads MNHEY; CDR2 reads SVGEGT. With 6 bases removed from V and 8 bases from J, the gap between germline ends came to 16 bases. The CDR3 has 14 amino acids. The CDR3 region is CASRYRADREKLFF. In DNA form, the CDR3 reads TGTGCCAGCAGGTACAGGGCGGATCGGGAAAAACTGTTTTTT.

For the CDR3, the DNA is TGTGCCAGCAGCCCAGGGGTTGGTGAGCAGTTCTTC. Its protein product is CASSPGVGEQFF. J is TRBJ2-1 and V is TRBV7-3, with a possible D match to TRBD1 (6 bases). The CDR3 has 12 residues. Germline V gene lookup returns CDR1 SGHTA and CDR2 FQGTGA. Trimming took 5 bases from V and 9 from J, leaving 11 bases between them.

The V and J genes are TRBV6-1 and TRBJ1-2; D uncertain. Trimming removed 1 base from V and 3 bases from J, with 9 bases in between. The germline gives CDR1 MNHNS, CDR2 SASEGT. CDR3 length: 14 amino acids. The CDR3 region has the DNA TGTGCCAGCAGTGAAGGAGGGTTGGACTATGGCTACACCTTC. Translating it yields CASSEGGLDYGYTF.